This T cell receptor beta chain was recovered during a study of blood T cells in healthy people across ages. Study details: Capture by template switching was about one barcoded beta molecule per two T cells.

The authors ran a second PCR of roughly 6 to 12 cycles using a sample-barcoded 5' primer and a J-beta primer mix. TCRdb recomputed calls from the 5' RACE reads with MiXCR, one row per CDR3 protein. The sample gives fewer than 900,000 distinct CDR3 sequences, around 40% of which show up once; roughly 19% is in the top ten. Trimming removed 2 bases at V and 1 base at J, with 8 bases between. Per the germline V gene, CDR1 is SGHAT and CDR2 is FQDESV (reference sequence). The CDR3 is 15 amino acids. The sequence was collected from a woman aged 60-75 years in good health. The material sequenced was blood. The gene calls are TRBV11-1 and TRBJ2-2, with TRBD2 as a possible D gene (6 bases). The CDR3 DNA follows: TGTGCCAGCAGCTTAAGGCGGGAGAACACCGGGGAGCTGTTTTTT. Its protein product is CASSLRRENTGELFF.